This TCR beta chain was documented in a study of blood T cell repertoires in COVID-19 (dated by TCRdb to between 2020 and 2021). Notes on the research overall: Samples covering the acute and convalescent phases of COVID-19 were provided by collaborators in the United States, Italy and Spain. Nearly every sample came with metadata listing a de-identified subject ID, COVID-19 status, age in years and sex. The samples were drawn from two sources: the first 160 participants of the ongoing ImmuneRACE study, and fewer than 1,500 subjects contributed by 6 global collaborators. The dataset comprised deeply sampled blood TCRbeta repertoires from subjects exposed to, actively infected with, or recovered from COVID-19. The prospective study material was composed of cDNA or gDNA derived from T cells, B-cell-depleted T cells, or PBMCs. Where available, HLA class I and class II types were taken from metadata supplied by the sample provider and were not determined by assay-based typing. The repertoires were made available in a free public database intended to serve as a resource for research on the immune response to SARS-CoV-2. Broad study findings and their caveats: The quantity of clinical and demographic metadata differed by source and by participant and was supplied without curation.

In the case of this clone: Its antigen is still unknown. No qualities accompany the bases; no much larger clone lies one base away.

At one collaborating source in Seattle, patients were enrolled during active infection and were followed longitudinally through the course of disease. Each collaborating institution followed its own protocols to collect whole blood in K2EDTA tubes. Collaborator samples were shipped for TCRbeta analysis as frozen whole blood, isolated PBMCs, or DNA extracted from either sample type. TCRbeta CDR3 regions were amplified from genomic DNA using the immunoSEQ Assay, a bias-controlled multiplex PCR. The study's processing was this. Within the assay, amplification of reference gene primers was used to estimate how many nucleated cells each sample contained. To quantify the absolute abundance of each unique TCRbeta CDR3 rearrangement, sequence reads were collapsed and filtered. For each sample, productive Simpson clonality was calculated by taking the square root of Simpson's diversity index across productive rearrangements. Not all clones reach the TCRdb copy of this immuneACCESS table, which keeps in-frame sequences only. Checked studies attribute under half of the gap to unresolved V genes and leave the rest unexplained. D and trimming were read from the DNA, whereas the V and J calls and clone size are those reported in that table. The sample table records some 24,000 clones; about 89% of these occur just once. The top ten constitute 27% of the sample.

Ends trimmed: V by 4 bases, J by 1 base; bases unmatched to a gene: 3. CDR3 length: 14 amino acids, cysteine to phenylalanine. Just CDR3 DNA is preserved here, 42 bases in frame from base 1. CDR1 and CDR2 (MNHEY, SVGAGI) derive from the germline V gene. The source material was peripheral blood. The TCR comes from a man aged 65 to 85 with COVID-19, enrolled during active disease. Here the chain combines TRBV6-5 and TRBJ1-1, with 7 bases matching TRBD1. The CDR3 loop reads CASSLGQPNTEAFF. Here is the DNA: TGTGCCAGCAGTTTGGGACAGCCGAACACTGAAGCTTTCTTT.